Each of the 6 T cell receptor beta chains below was sequenced from the same sample in a study of naive and memory T cell subsets. An equimolar mix of two oligonucleotides served as the beta constant-region primer for TRBC1 and TRBC2. Ligated cDNA was amplified by four rounds of PCR with nested alpha and beta constant-region primers and SP2. Each CDR3 protein gets one entry after TCRdb re-called the UMI-ligation and nested PCR reads with MiXCR. The sample has about 120,000 distinct CDR3 sequences, 35% to 40% seen once. Sequencing was performed on central memory CD4+ T cells from blood. The receptors stem from a human donor in good health.

This clonotype was observed at least ten times. The genes are TRBV28 and TRBJ2-1; 10 positions match TRBD2. Germline loops: CDR1 MDHEN, CDR2 SYDVKM. V shed 7 bases and J 5 bases; nucleotides not matched to a gene: 17. This CDR3 is built from 18 residues. In DNA, the CDR3 is TGTGCCAGCACCCTATCCCTTAGCGGGAGGTTTGGGAACAATGAGCAGTTCTTC. It translates to CASTLSLSGRFGNNEQFF.

The chain carries TRBV6-5 and TRBJ1-1; TRBD1 is a possible D gene (5 bases). Trimming pared 5 bases from V and 7 bases from J, leaving 11 bases between. CDR3 length: 12 amino acids. The germline gives CDR1 MNHEY, CDR2 SVGAGI. CDR3 residues: CASSDSTDEAFF. DNA of the CDR3: TGTGCCAGCAGTGACAGTACAGATGAAGCTTTCTTT.

This clonotype was counted between two and nine times. The chain uses TRBV7-9 and TRBJ2-3, with a tentative D call TRBD2 (5 bases). Trimming left V 2 bases short and J 4 bases short, with 10 bases between. The V gene's germline CDR1 is SEHNR and CDR2 FQNEAQ (reference sequence). The CDR3 runs 14 residues. In DNA form, the CDR3 reads TGTGCCAGCAGCTTACGGAGGAGCCCAGATACGCAGTATTTT. Translated, it gives CASSLRRSPDTQYF.

In this sample, this clonotype turned up a few times. V usage is TRBV28 and J usage is TRBJ2-1; 12 bases match TRBD2. The germline V gene has CDR1 MDHEN and CDR2 SYDVKM. The CDR3 contains 15 residues. V shed 5 bases and J 5 bases; nucleotides not matched to a gene: 4. For the CDR3, the DNA is TGTGCCAGCAGTGTCCTAGCGGGAGGGGACAATGAGCAGTTCTTC. Amino acids: CASSVLAGGDNEQFF.

This chain joins TRBV10-3 and TRBJ2-5; a possible D gene is TRBD2 (5 bases). Germline CDR1 ENHRY, CDR2 SYGVKD. This CDR3 is built from 15 residues. The V and J ends lost 2 bases and 1 base respectively, with 11 bases between them. The DNA for the CDR3 is TGTGCCATCAGTGAGAGTTATCTAGCCCAAGAGACCCAGTACTTC. Encoded protein: CAISESYLAQETQYF.

This clonotype has just a few counts. This chain uses TRBV27 with TRBJ2-1; TRBD1 or TRBD2 may be the D gene (5 bases each). Germline-derived CDR1 and CDR2 are MNHEY and SMNVEV (reference sequence). The CDR3 runs 14 residues. Trimming took off 5 bases at V and 4 bases at J, with 12 bases between the two ends. CDR3 protein: CASSPWDRYNEQFF. The CDR3 nucleotides read TGTGCCAGCAGTCCATGGGACCGATACAATGAGCAGTTCTTC.